This TCR beta chain was captured by sequencing in a study of cytomegalovirus exposure and HLA in healthy donors. Study findings and constraints: Indistinguishable V segments, including TRBV6-2 and TRBV6-3, were excluded. A later analysis revealed that TCR association rates differed between HLA loci, peaking at DRB1 and bottoming out at HLA-C.

A remark on this clone: The antigen is undetermined.

This cohort consisted of healthy bone marrow donors. Germline CDR1 reads LNHDA; CDR2 reads SQIVND (reference sequence). The J segment lost 1 base and the V segment lost 7 bases, leaving 8 bases of the junction unmatched. The CDR3 loop spans 15 amino acids. The PCR made use of 60 Vbeta and 13 Jbeta primers. Clones were sequenced by immunoSEQ multiplex PCR, and TCRdb holds only the in-frame ones, with some missing. The sample shows around 170,000 clones, 65% to 80% of them seen only once. V and J are TRBV19 and TRBJ1-2; 8 bases line up with TRBD1. The origin of this receptor is a woman between 40 and 55 years old in good health and CMV-seronegative. Sequencing used PBMCs. CDR3 in DNA: TGTGCCAGTACCCACGGGACAGGCCTTAACTATGGCTACACCTTC. As protein: CASTHGTGLNYGYTF. Drawing the rest from reference TRBV19 and TRBJ1-2, the complete variable domain is DGGITQSPKYLFRKEGQNVTLSCEQNLNHDAMYWYRQDPGQGLRLIYYSQIVNDFQKGDIAEGYSVSREKKESFPLTVTSAQKNPTAFYLCASTHGTGLNYGYTFGSGTRLTVV.